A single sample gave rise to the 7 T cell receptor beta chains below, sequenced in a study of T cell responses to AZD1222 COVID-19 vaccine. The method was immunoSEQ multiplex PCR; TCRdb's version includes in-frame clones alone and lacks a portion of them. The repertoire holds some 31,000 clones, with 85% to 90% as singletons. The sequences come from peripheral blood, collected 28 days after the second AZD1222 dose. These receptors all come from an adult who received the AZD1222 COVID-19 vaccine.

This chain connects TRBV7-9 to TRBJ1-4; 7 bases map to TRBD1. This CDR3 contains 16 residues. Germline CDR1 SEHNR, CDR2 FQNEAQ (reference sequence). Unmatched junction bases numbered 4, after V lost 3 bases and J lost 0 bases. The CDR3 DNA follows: TGTGCCAGCAGCTTGGGGGGGACAGCAACTAATGAAAAACTGTTTTTT. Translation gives CASSLGGTATNEKLFF.

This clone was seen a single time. The CDR3 nucleotides are TGTGCCAGCAGCGTCAACATGCCTCCGAACACTGAAGCTTTCTTT. Translated: CASSVNMPPNTEAFF. The chain carries TRBV11-2 and TRBJ1-1; D uncertain. The CDR3 loop spans 15 amino acids. From germline, CDR1 is SGHAT and CDR2 FQNNGV. V was pared by 5 bases and J by 1 base, with 14 bases between.

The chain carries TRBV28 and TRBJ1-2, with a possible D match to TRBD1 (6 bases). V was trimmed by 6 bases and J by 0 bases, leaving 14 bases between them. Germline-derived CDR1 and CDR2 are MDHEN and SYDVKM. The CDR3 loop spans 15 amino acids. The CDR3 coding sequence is TGTGCCAGCAGAAGAGGACAGCAAGCTAACTATGGCTACACCTTC. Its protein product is CASRRGQQANYGYTF.

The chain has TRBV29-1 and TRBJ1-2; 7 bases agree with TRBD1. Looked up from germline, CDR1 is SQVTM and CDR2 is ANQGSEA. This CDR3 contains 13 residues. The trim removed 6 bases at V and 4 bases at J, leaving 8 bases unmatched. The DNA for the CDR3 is TGCAGCGTAGACAGGGCGCAAGGCTATGGCTACACCTTC. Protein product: CSVDRAQGYGYTF.

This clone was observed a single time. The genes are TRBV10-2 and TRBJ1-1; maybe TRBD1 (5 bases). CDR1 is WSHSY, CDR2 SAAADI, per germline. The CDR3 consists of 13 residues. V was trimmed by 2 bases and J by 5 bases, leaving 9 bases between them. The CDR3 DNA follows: TGCGCCAGCAGTGAGGCGGGGGGTACTGAAGCTTTCTTT. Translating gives CASSEAGGTEAFF.

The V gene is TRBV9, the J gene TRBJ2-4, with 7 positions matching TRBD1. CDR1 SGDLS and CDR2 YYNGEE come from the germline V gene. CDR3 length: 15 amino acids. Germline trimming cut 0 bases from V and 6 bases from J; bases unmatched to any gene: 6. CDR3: CASSVGGDRRNIQYF. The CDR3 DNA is TGTGCCAGCAGCGTAGGAGGGGACAGAAGAAACATTCAGTACTTC. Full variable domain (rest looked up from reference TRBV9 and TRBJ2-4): DSGVTQTPKHLITATGQRVTLRCSPRSGDLSVYWYQQSLDQGLQFLIQYYNGEERAKGNILERFSAQQFPDLHSELNLSSLELGDSALYFCASSVGGDRRNIQYFGAGTRLSVL.

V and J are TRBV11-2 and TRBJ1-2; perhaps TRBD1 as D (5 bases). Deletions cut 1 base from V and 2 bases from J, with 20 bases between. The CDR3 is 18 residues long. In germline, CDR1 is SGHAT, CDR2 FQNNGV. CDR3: CASSLAFSRVRYNYGYTF. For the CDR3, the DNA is TGTGCCAGCAGCTTAGCATTCAGCAGGGTTAGATACAACTATGGCTACACCTTC.